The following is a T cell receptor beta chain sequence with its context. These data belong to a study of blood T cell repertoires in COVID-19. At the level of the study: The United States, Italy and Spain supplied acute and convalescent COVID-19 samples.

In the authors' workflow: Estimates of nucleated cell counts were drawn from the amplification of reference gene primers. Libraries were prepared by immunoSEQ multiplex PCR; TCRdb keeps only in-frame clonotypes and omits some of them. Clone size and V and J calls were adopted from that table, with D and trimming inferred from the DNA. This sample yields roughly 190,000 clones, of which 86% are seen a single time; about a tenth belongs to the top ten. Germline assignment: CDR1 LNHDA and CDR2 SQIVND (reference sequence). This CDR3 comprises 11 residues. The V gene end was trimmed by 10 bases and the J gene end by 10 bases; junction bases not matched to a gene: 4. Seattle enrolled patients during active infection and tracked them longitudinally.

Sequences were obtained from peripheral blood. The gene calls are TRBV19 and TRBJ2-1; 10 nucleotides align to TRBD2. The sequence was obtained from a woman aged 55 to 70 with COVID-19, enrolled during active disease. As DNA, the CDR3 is TGTGCCACTAGCGGGAGTCGCGAGCAGTTCTTC. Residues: CATSGSREQFF.